The clone carrying this T cell receptor (beta chain) has at least ten counts. What it binds is not known. Each CDR3 protein gets one entry after TCRdb re-called the 5' RACE reads with MiXCR. The sample yields about 210,000 distinct CDR3 sequences, 3% to 3.5% seen once. V was clipped by 0 bases and J by 3 bases, with 4 bases between them. The CDR3 totals 12 residues. CDR1 is SGHRS and CDR2 is YFSETQ in the germline V gene. This record belongs to a study of T cells after yellow fever vaccination. Points from the study as a whole: Post-booster repertoires contained most primary-vaccination clones again (96% CD4, about 90% CD8).

This clonotype was obtained from a young man who received the YFV17D yellow fever vaccine. V and J are TRBV5-1 and TRBJ2-7; D is ambiguous. This sample comprised CD4+ T cells sorted from PBMCs, obtained 10 days after the yellow fever booster vaccination. The CDR3 sequence is CASSLGYYEQYF. The DNA of the CDR3 is TGCGCCAGCAGCTTGGGGTACTACGAGCAGTACTTC.